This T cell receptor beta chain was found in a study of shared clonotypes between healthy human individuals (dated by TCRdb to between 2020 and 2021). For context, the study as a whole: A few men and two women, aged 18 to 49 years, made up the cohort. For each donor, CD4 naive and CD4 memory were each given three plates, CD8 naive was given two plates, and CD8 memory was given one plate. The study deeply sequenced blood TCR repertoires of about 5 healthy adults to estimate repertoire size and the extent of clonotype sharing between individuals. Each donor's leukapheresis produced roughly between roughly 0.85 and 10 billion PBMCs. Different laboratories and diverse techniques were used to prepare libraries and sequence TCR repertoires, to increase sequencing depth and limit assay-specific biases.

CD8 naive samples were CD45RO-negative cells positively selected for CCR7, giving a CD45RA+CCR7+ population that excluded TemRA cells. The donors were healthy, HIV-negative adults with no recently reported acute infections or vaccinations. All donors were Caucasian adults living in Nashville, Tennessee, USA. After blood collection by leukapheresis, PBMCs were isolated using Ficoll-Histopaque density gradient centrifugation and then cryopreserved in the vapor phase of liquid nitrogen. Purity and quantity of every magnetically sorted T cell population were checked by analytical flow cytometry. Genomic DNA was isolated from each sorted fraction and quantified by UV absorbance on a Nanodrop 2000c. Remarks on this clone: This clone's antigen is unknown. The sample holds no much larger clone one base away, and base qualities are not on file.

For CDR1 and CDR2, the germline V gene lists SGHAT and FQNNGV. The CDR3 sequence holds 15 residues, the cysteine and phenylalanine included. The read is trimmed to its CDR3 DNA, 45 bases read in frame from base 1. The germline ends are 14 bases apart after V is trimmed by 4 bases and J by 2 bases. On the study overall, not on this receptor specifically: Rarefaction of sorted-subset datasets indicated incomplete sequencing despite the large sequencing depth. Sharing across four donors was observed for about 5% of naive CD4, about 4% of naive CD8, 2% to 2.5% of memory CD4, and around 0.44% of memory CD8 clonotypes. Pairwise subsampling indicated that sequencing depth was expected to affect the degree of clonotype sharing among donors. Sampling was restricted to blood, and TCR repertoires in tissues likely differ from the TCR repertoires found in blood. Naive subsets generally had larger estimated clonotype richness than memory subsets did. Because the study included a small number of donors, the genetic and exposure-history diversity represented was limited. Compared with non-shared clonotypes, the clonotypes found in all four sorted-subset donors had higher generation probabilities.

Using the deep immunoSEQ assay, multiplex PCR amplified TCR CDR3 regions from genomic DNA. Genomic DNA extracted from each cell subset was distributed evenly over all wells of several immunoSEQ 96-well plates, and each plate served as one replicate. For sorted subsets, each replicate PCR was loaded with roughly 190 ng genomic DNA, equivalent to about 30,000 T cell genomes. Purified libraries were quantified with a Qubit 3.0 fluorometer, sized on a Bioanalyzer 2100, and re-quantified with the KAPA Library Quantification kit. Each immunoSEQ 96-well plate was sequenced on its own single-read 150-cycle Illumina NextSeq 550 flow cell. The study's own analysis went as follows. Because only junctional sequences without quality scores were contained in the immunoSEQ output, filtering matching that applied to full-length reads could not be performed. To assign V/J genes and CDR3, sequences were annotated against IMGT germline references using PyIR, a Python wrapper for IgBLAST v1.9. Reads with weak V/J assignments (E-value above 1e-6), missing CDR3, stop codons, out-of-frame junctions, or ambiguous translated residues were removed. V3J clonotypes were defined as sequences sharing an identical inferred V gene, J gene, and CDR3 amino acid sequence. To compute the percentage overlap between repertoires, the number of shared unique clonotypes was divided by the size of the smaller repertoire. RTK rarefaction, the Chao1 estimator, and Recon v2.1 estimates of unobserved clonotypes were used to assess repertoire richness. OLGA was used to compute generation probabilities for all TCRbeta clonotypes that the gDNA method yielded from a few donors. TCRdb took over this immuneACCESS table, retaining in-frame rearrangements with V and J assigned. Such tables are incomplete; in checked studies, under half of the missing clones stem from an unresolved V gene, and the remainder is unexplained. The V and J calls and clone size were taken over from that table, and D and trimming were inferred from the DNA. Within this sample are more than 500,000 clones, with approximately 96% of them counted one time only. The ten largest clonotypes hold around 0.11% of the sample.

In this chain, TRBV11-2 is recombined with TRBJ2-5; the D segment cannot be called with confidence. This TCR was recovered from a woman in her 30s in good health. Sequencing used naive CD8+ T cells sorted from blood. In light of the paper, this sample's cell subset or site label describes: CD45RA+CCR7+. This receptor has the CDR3 CASSYGPKRQETQYF. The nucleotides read TGTGCCAGCAGCTACGGACCGAAGAGACAAGAGACCCAGTACTTC. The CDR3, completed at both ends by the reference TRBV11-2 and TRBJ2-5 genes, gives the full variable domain EAGVAQSPRYKIIEKRQSVAFWCNPISGHATLYWYQQILGQGPKLLIQFQNNGVVDDSQLPKDRFSAERLKGVDSTLKIQPAKLEDSAVYLCASSYGPKRQETQYFGPGTRLLVL.